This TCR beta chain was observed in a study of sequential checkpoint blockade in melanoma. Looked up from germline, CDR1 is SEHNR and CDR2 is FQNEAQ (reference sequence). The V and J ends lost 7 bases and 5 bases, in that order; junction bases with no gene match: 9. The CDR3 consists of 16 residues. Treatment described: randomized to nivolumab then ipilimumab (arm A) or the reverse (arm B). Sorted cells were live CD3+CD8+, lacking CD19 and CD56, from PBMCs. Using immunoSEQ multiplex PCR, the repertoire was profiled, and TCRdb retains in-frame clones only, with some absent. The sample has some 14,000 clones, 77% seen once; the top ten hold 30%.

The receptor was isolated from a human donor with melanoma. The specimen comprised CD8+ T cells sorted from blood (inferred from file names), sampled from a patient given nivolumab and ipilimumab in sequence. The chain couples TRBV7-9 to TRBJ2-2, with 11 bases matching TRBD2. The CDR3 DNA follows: TGTGCCAGCAAGACTAGCGGGGCAGCCAATACCGGGGAGCTGTTTTTT. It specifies CASKTSGAANTGELFF.